Ten or more counts support the clone carrying this T cell receptor beta chain. TCRdb recomputed calls from the RACE reads with MiXCR, one row per CDR3 protein. The sample lists more than 250,000 distinct CDR3 sequences; approximately 8% were seen once. The data were obtained in a study of human T cells and chemical hapten exposure. About the research overall: Patch tests put 0.01% DPC on the upper back, read at 6 days.

Time point: pre-sensitization, week 0. The treatment denotes: therapeutic diphenylcyclopropenone sensitization with weekly scalp DPC. Unfractionated whole blood yielded the extracted total RNA. Germline V gene sequence: CDR1 MGHDK, CDR2 SYGVNS. The V end was cut by 3 bases, the J end by 0 bases, with 6 bases between. The CDR3 is 13 amino acids. The source of this sequence is a man aged 18 to 29 with alopecia areata. Some clones in this sample may be carry-over from other donors' samples. The starting material was whole blood, obtained in connection with sensitization to the hapten diphenylcyclopropenone (DPC). This chain joins TRBV25-1 and TRBJ2-7; no clear D. This CDR3 reads CASSDPGSYEQYF. CDR3 nucleotides: TGTGCCAGCAGTGACCCAGGCTCCTACGAGCAGTACTTC.